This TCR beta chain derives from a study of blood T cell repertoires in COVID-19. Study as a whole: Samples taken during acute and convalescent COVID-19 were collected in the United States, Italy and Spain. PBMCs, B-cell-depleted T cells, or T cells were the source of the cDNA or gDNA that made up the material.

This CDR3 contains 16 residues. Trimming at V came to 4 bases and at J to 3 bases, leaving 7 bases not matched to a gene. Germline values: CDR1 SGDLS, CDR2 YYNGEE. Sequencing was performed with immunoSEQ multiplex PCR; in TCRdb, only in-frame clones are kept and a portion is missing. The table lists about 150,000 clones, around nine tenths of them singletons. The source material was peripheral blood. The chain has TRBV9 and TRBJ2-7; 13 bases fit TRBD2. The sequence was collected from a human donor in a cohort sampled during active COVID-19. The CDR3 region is CASSPRTSGGFYEQYF. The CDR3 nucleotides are TGTGCCAGCAGCCCCCGGACTAGCGGGGGTTTCTACGAGCAGTACTTC.